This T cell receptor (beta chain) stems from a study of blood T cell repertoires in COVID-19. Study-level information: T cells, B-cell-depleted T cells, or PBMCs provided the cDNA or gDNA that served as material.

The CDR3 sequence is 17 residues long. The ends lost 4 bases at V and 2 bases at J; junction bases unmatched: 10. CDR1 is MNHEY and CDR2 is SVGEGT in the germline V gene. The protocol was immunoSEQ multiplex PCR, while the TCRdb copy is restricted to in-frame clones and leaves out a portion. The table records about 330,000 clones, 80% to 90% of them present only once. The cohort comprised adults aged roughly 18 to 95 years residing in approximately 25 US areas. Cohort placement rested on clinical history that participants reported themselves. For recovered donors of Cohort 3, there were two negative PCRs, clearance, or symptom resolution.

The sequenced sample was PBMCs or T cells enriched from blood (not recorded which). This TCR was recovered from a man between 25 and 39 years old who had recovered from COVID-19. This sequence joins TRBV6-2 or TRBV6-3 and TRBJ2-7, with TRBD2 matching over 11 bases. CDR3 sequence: CASSSRSSGGPPYEQYF. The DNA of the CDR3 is TGTGCCAGCAGTTCGAGATCTAGCGGGGGGCCCCCCTACGAGCAGTACTTC.